This passage covers 4 T cell receptor beta chains from one sample sequenced in a study of blood T cell repertoires in COVID-19. Here immunoSEQ multiplex PCR was the method, and the copy in TCRdb shows in-frame clones only, minus some. Of just over 250,000 clones in the sample, roughly 86% are singletons; the top ten hold over 7.5%. The sample taken for sequencing was peripheral blood. Receptor source: a man aged 35-49 years who had recovered from COVID-19.

V and J are TRBV5-6 and TRBJ1-1; D possibly corresponds to TRBD1 (6 bases). Trimming took off 2 bases at V and 3 bases at J, with 11 bases between the two ends. The length of the CDR3 is 14 residues. The germline V gene encodes CDR1 SGHDT and CDR2 YYEEEE. CDR3 in DNA: TGTGCCAGCAGCTTAGGGGCAGGGGACACTGAAGCTTTCTTT. It encodes CASSLGAGDTEAFF.

The gene calls are TRBV10-3 and TRBJ1-2; 7 nucleotides line up with TRBD1. The V and J ends lost 4 bases and 7 bases, in that order; junction bases with no gene match: 9. The V gene's germline CDR1 is ENHRY and CDR2 SYGVKD. CDR3 length equals 14 residues. The CDR3 here is CAISAYEQGVGYTF. The CDR3, as DNA: TGTGCCATCAGTGCCTACGAGCAGGGGGTTGGCTACACCTTC.

The rearrangement joins TRBV9 to TRBJ2-1; 10 bases fit TRBD1. The length of the CDR3 is 15 residues. V lost 0 bases to trimming and J lost 7 bases; unmatched junction nucleotides: 4. Germline-derived CDR1 and CDR2 are SGDLS and YYNGEE. CDR3: CASSVEGQGRNEQFF. The DNA for the CDR3 is TGTGCCAGCAGCGTAGAGGGACAGGGGAGGAATGAGCAGTTCTTC.

The chain couples TRBV11-3 to TRBJ2-1, with a tentative D call TRBD1 (6 bases). Per germline, CDR1 SGHNT and CDR2 YENEEA. The V end was cut by 1 base, the J end by 4 bases, with 11 bases between. This CDR3 has 15 amino acids. The CDR3 DNA reads as TGTGCCAGCAGCTTAGGAGTACAGGGTTACAATGAGCAGTTCTTC. Protein: CASSLGVQGYNEQFF.